Each of the 24 T cell receptor beta chains below was sequenced from the same sample in a study of CD8+ T cells in alopecia areata. Described treatment: oral pan-JAK inhibitor, 5-10 mg twice daily. RNA extraction and reverse transcription yielded cDNA as sequencing template. Method: immunoSEQ multiplex PCR; TCRdb's copy keeps in-frame clones and lacks some. The sample contains 150,000 to 200,000 clones, 40% to 65% of which appear only once. The sequenced sample was CD8+ T cells sorted from blood, obtained at week 24, from a patient treated with tofacitinib. The receptors stem from a human donor with alopecia areata.

V and J are TRBV2 and TRBJ1-4, with no clear D. V lost 6 bases and J 3 bases, leaving 11 bases between the germline ends. This CDR3 region has 14 residues. The germline gives CDR1 SNHLY, CDR2 FYNNEI. The CDR3 spells CASRFEVANEKLFF. The CDR3 coding sequence is TGTGCCAGCAGATTCGAGGTAGCTAATGAAAAACTGTTTTTT.

The chain carries TRBV7-6 and TRBJ2-7; D tentatively reads TRBD1 or TRBD2 (5 bases each). Germline V gene sequence: CDR1 SGHVS, CDR2 FNYEAQ. This CDR3 has 16 amino acids. Trimming stripped 1 base from V and 3 bases from J, with 16 bases between. The CDR3 spells CASSLGTPRGSYEQYF. The CDR3 DNA is TGTGCCAGCAGCTTAGGGACTCCTAGGGGAAGCTACGAGCAGTACTTC.

This clone was seen only a few times. The rearrangement joins TRBV12-5 to TRBJ2-7; D not resolved. The CDR3 is 15 amino acids. Germline V gives CDR1 LGHNT, CDR2 FRNRAP. V lost 5 bases to trimming and J lost 0 bases, with 14 bases between them. The CDR3 nucleotides are TGTGCTAGTGGTCCTGGCGGAGACAACTCCTACGAGCAGTACTTC. It translates to CASGPGGDNSYEQYF.

This clone was seen more than once but under ten times. This rearrangement joins TRBV30 to TRBJ2-2; D is unclear. Germline V gene data show CDR1 as GTSNPN and CDR2 as SVGIG (reference sequence). Trimming pared 4 bases from V and 1 base from J, leaving 7 bases between. The CDR3 consists of 13 residues. CDR3 DNA: TGTGCCTGGAACGCGGTGAACACCGGGGAGCTGTTTTTT. The encoded protein is CAWNAVNTGELFF.

The V and J genes are TRBV4-3 and TRBJ1-5; tentatively, D is TRBD1 (6 bases). The CDR3 has 17 residues. Trimming removed 0 bases at V and 0 bases at J, with 12 bases between. Looked up from germline, CDR1 is LGHNA and CDR2 is YSLEER. The CDR3 protein is CASSQDWGRFSNQPQHF. The CDR3 DNA reads TGCGCCAGCAGCCAAGATTGGGGGCGGTTTAGCAATCAGCCCCAGCATTTT.

The chain links TRBV4-3 to TRBJ1-5; D possibly corresponds to TRBD1 (5 bases). Germline lookup yields CDR1 LGHNA and CDR2 YSLEER. CDR3 length: 15 residues. V was clipped by 0 bases and J by 0 bases, with 6 bases between them. The CDR3 sequence: CASSQDRASNQPQHF. Written as DNA, the CDR3 is TGCGCCAGCAGCCAAGACAGGGCTAGCAATCAGCCCCAGCATTTT.

The chain combines TRBV29-1 with TRBJ2-7, with 7 bases aligning to TRBD2. This CDR3 is built from 12 residues. Germline V gives CDR1 SQVTM, CDR2 ANQGSEA. The junction had 3 bases not matched to a gene; V was cut back by 4 bases and J by 3 bases. The CDR3 spells CSVVWGGYEQYF. Here the CDR3 DNA reads TGCAGCGTTGTTTGGGGGGGCTACGAGCAGTACTTC.

This clone was observed a few times. This chain connects TRBV7-2 to TRBJ2-2; TRBD2 matches at 8 bases. Trimming took 5 bases from V and 7 from J; bases not matched to a gene: 3. The germline gives CDR1 SGHTA, CDR2 FQGNSA. CDR3 length: 13 residues. The CDR3: CASSKRGGGELFF. CDR3 coding DNA: TGTGCCAGCAGCAAACGGGGGGGCGGGGAGCTGTTTTTT.

J is TRBJ1-2 and V is TRBV29-1; D not certain. Germline assignment: CDR1 SQVTM and CDR2 ANQGSEA. The CDR3 has 16 amino acids. V lost 1 base, J lost 8 bases, and 23 bases lay in between. CDR3 region: CSVEVRPDPYVGGYTF. Here the CDR3 DNA reads TGCAGCGTTGAAGTGAGGCCGGACCCCTATGTGGGGGGCTACACCTTC.

J is TRBJ2-7 and V is TRBV5-1; 8 nucleotides align to TRBD2. This CDR3 contains 15 residues. Unmatched junction bases numbered 5, after V lost 3 bases and J lost 0 bases. Germline V gene lookup returns CDR1 SGHRS and CDR2 YFSETQ. CDR3 DNA: TGCGCCAGCAGCTGGGGTAGCGGGGACTCCTACGAGCAGTACTTC. It is translated as CASSWGSGDSYEQYF.

The V and J genes are TRBV4-1 and TRBJ1-6; 7 positions match TRBD1. The CDR3 has 16 amino acids. The trim removed 4 bases at V and 3 bases at J, leaving 6 bases unmatched. Germline CDR1 MGHRA, CDR2 YSYEKL. CDR3 bases: TGCGCCAGCAGCCCCGGGACAGAGAGCTATAATTCACCCCTCCACTTT. Amino acids: CASSPGTESYNSPLHF.

The sample holds a few counts of this clone. V usage is TRBV5-6 and J usage is TRBJ2-1; weak D call: TRBD2 (7 bases). The germline V and J ends were trimmed by 2 bases and 10 bases, with 16 bases remaining between them. Germline values: CDR1 SGHDT, CDR2 YYEEEE. This CDR3 region has 14 residues. CDR3 amino acids: CASSFGRGDVEQFF. The CDR3 DNA follows: TGTGCCAGCAGCTTTGGGAGGGGGGACGTGGAGCAGTTCTTC.

The CDR3 DNA is TGTGCCTGGAGTGTGATCGGCACCGGGGAGCTGTTTTTT. Amino acids: CAWSVIGTGELFF. The chain links TRBV30 to TRBJ2-2; no reliable D call. Germline V CDR1 and CDR2: GTSNPN, SVGIG (reference sequence). With 0 bases removed from V and 4 bases from J, the gap between germline ends came to 6 bases. This CDR3 region has 13 residues.

The chain combines TRBV9 with TRBJ1-2; TRBD1 is a possible D gene (6 bases). Germline-derived CDR1 and CDR2 are SGDLS and YYNGEE. Trimming cost V 3 bases and J 4 bases, with 10 bases left between them. The CDR3 spans 13 residues. The CDR3 spells CASSATGSYGYTF. CDR3 nucleotide sequence: TGTGCCAGCAGCGCGACAGGTTCCTATGGCTACACCTTC.

V and J are TRBV18 and TRBJ2-3, with TRBD1 as a possible D gene (6 bases). Germline values: CDR1 KGHSH, CDR2 LQKENI. Trimming took 4 bases from V and 4 from J, leaving 12 bases between them. This CDR3 has 14 amino acids. CDR3 coding DNA: TGTGCCAGCTCACGGTGGGGGCCGCCAGATACGCAGTATTTT. It specifies CASSRWGPPDTQYF.

The table lists this clone with a count of one. This sequence joins TRBV4-3 and TRBJ2-1; TRBD2 might be the D (5 bases). V was pared by 4 bases and J by 6 bases, with 19 bases between. Germline CDR1 reads LGHNA; CDR2 reads YSLEER. The CDR3 spans 16 residues. The CDR3 here is CASSRTFRGSSNEQFF. CDR3 nucleotides: TGCGCCAGCAGCCGAACCTTTCGGGGTAGCAGCAATGAGCAGTTCTTC.

The rearrangement links TRBV27 to TRBJ2-3; 10 bases are shared with TRBD2. This CDR3 has 14 amino acids. Germline CDR1 is MNHEY and CDR2 is SMNVEV (reference sequence). V lost 8 bases to trimming and J lost 2 bases; unmatched junction nucleotides: 4. The DNA of the CDR3 is TGTGCCAGCCTAGCGGGGGTAAACACAGATACGCAGTATTTT. It is translated as CASLAGVNTDTQYF.

The J gene is TRBJ2-1, the V gene TRBV6-6; D is undetermined. Germline CDR1 and CDR2: MNHNY and SVGAGI (reference sequence). CDR3 length equals 16 residues. Trimming took 7 bases from V and 0 from J, leaving 16 bases between them. The CDR3 nucleotides are TGTGCCAGCACCCCCCAGTCCGAGAGCTCCTACAATGAGCAGTTCTTC. Translation gives CASTPQSESSYNEQFF.

This clone has only a few counts. The CDR3 loop is CASRHYEQYF. The CDR3 DNA reads TGCGCCAGCAGGCACTACGAGCAGTACTTC. The V call is TRBV23-1, the J call TRBJ2-7; D uncertain. TRBV23-1 is noted as an ORF with a role that remains uncertain. V was cut by 6 bases and J by 3 bases, with 3 bases left in between. The CDR3 runs to 10 residues.

The chain uses TRBV19 and TRBJ2-3, with D maybe TRBD2 (6 bases). CDR1 and CDR2 from the germline V gene are LNHDA and SQIVND (reference sequence). The CDR3 spans 17 residues. V gave up 0 bases and J gave up 2 bases, with 15 bases separating them. The CDR3 protein is CASSIDLRRGYTDTQYF. Written as DNA, the CDR3 is TGTGCCAGTAGTATAGATCTACGGAGGGGTTACACAGATACGCAGTATTTT.

This clone was observed a handful of times. The chain couples TRBV5-1 to TRBJ1-6, with TRBD1 identical over 10 bases. Germline loops: CDR1 SGHRS, CDR2 YFSETQ. V lost 2 bases and J lost 10; bases outside the gene matches: 6. This CDR3 comprises 15 residues. CDR3 sequence (DNA): TGCGCCAGCAGCTTCGGACAGGGGGGAGGATCACCCCTCCACTTT. It encodes CASSFGQGGGSPLHF.

The rearrangement uses TRBV7-9 and TRBJ2-7, with D tentatively TRBD1 (6 bases). CDR1 is SEHNR, CDR2 FQNEAQ, per germline (reference sequence). The CDR3 extends over 15 amino acids. V was clipped by 0 bases and J by 4 bases, with 13 bases between them. DNA for the CDR3: TGTGCCAGCAGCTTAGCGTCAGGGGTCGGGTACGAGCAGTACTTC. Translated, it gives CASSLASGVGYEQYF.

This clone was observed a handful of times. The chain links TRBV29-1 to TRBJ1-1; D is uncertain. The CDR3 has 10 residues. V lost 5 bases and J 8 bases, leaving 9 bases between the germline ends. CDR1 is SQVTM and CDR2 is ANQGSEA in the germline V gene. The chain's CDR3 is CSVPDGEAFF. The DNA of the CDR3 is TGCAGCGTTCCCGACGGAGAAGCTTTCTTT.

The rearrangement links TRBV5-1 to TRBJ1-3, with D perhaps TRBD1 (5 bases). V was pared by 4 bases and J by 1 base, with 15 bases between. This CDR3 comprises 16 residues. The germline V gene encodes CDR1 SGHRS and CDR2 YFSETQ. Here the CDR3 DNA reads TGCGCCAGCAGCCCTGCTAGAAGGGGATCTGGAAACACCATATATTTT. As protein: CASSPARRGSGNTIYF.